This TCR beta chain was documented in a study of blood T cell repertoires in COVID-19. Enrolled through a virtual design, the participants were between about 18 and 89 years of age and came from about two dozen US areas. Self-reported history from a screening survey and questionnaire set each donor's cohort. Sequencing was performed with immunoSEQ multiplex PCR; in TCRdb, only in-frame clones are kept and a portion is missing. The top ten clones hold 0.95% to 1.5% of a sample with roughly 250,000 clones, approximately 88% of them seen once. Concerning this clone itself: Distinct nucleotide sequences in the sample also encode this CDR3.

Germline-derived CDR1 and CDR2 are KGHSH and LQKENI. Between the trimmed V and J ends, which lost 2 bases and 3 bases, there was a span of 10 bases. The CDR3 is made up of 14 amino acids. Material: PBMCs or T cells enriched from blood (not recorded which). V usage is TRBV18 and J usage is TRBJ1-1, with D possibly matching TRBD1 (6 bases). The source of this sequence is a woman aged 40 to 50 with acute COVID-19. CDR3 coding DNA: TGTGCCAGCTCACCAAGGGGGGGTGACACTGAAGCTTTCTTT. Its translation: CASSPRGGDTEAFF.